Listed below are T cell receptor beta chains from one sample, sequenced in a study of T cell changes during pregnancy in multiple sclerosis. Produced via immunoSEQ multiplex PCR; TCRdb's table is partial and in-frame only. The top ten clones hold roughly 0.82% of a sample with roughly 110,000 clones, 85% to 95% of them seen once. The sequences come from peripheral blood, collected in the third trimester of pregnancy. The source of these receptors is a female donor in good health, enrolled as a control in a pregnancy study. Both conserved end residues are part of each CDR3. Fields, in order: J gene, D gene, V gene, CDR3 protein. The D gene is left open where the match is weak.

>TRBJ1-3|-|TRBV9
CASSVQDKHTIYF
>TRBJ2-7|TRBD2|TRBV4-1
CASSPRLAGGTYEQYF
>TRBJ1-1|-|TRBV30
CAWSVRRTDEAFF
>TRBJ2-3|TRBD2|TRBV7-9
CASSSLAGGPLTDTQYF
>TRBJ1-1|-|TRBV9
CASSALTGNTEAFF
>TRBJ1-5|-|TRBV21-1
CASSKCVMATGSFQPQHF
>TRBJ2-7|-|TRBV6-6
CASSHGGGLGEQYF
>TRBJ2-1|TRBD1|TRBV15
CATSSTLQGARSYNEQFF
>TRBJ2-7|TRBD2|TRBV18
CASSPRTSGAPEEQYF
>TRBJ1-3|TRBD1|TRBV19
CASSTQGGSSGNTIYF
>TRBJ2-7|-|TRBV27
CASRPGEGSYEQYF
>TRBJ1-6|-|TRBV7-8
CASSSSYSYNSPLHF
>TRBJ2-2|-|TRBV7-2
CASSSSPTGSNTGELFF
>TRBJ2-1|-|TRBV7-3
CASSTYTDNEQFF
>TRBJ1-6|-|TRBV7-9
CASSLVHSLSPLHF
>TRBJ2-1|TRBD2|TRBV5-5
CASSLSYSGGAYEQFF
>TRBJ1-4|-|TRBV29-1
CSLQDGNEKLFF
>TRBJ1-1|-|TRBV30
CAWSATGNTEAFF
>TRBJ1-5|-|TRBV7-3
CASSSPDQPQHF
>TRBJ1-1|TRBD1|TRBV25-1
CASSEYRTGGNTEAFF
>TRBJ2-2|TRBD1|TRBV18
CASSPPGQSLNTGELFF
>TRBJ2-3|-|TRBV7-9
CASRGSSTDTQYF
>TRBJ1-3|-|TRBV30
CAWSIMGGNTIYF
>TRBJ1-1|-|TRBV5-1
CASRTNTGFDTEAFF
>TRBJ1-6|TRBD1|TRBV19
CASSTGGAYNSPLHF
>TRBJ1-1|-|TRBV27
CASTRGTEAFF
>TRBJ2-7|TRBD1|TRBV27
CAKYRGRQPSYEQYF
>TRBJ2-5|-|TRBV13
CASSHRTIDQETQYF
>TRBJ2-7|TRBD2|TRBV10-2
CASSGGLAGGRYEQYF
>TRBJ1-2|-|TRBV5-8
CASSRPGARGYTF
>TRBJ2-7|-|TRBV2
CASSSQGMPYEQYF
>TRBJ1-2|-|TRBV5-4
CASSPTQGFDYGYTF
>TRBJ1-1|TRBD1|TRBV5-1
CASSLGQGSEAFF
>TRBJ1-5|TRBD1|TRBV19
CASSRDRVGQPQHF
>TRBJ2-3|-|TRBV7-9
CASSRSTDTQYF
>TRBJ2-7|-|TRBV2
CASSEARLARGEQYF
>TRBJ1-6|-|TRBV4-3
CASSQDVMGGSSPLHF
>TRBJ1-5|-|TRBV19
CATGRSEGGDNQPQHF
>TRBJ1-5|-|TRBV2
CASSVESNQPQHF
>TRBJ1-6|-|TRBV6-4
CASSDSEQSIPPSPLHF
>TRBJ1-1|-|TRBV2
CASSRAGQIVFF
>TRBJ2-5|TRBD1|TRBV5-1
CASSLWGDRGQETQYF
>TRBJ1-1|-|TRBV5-3
CARSPGWGRKGEAEAFF
>TRBJ2-7|TRBD2|TRBV9
CASSVDASGLSEQYF
>TRBJ2-1|TRBD2|TRBV30
CAWGRSGSYNEQFF
>TRBJ2-3|TRBD2|TRBV7-8
CASSLSGGVIADTQYF
>TRBJ1-1|TRBD1|TRBV7-2
CASDRGLGLGVNTEAFF
>TRBJ2-4|TRBD1|TRBV7-9
CASSSTGQGVSIQYF
>TRBJ2-5|TRBD2|TRBV2
CASSEPRGGEETQYF
>TRBJ2-3|TRBD2|TRBV11-2
CASSPPGLAGIDTQYF
>TRBJ2-1|TRBD1|TRBV6-5
CASSLGQGYNEQFF
>TRBJ2-7|TRBD2|TRBV5-1
CASSYSGVTYEQYF
>TRBJ1-5|-|TRBV6-1
CASSEALSDRFRGF
>TRBJ2-7|-|TRBV25-1
CASSTRRSGSLNEQYF
>TRBJ1-6|-|TRBV30
CAWSVGVSPLHF
>TRBJ2-3|TRBD2|TRBV6-5
CASSPAGGVGDTQYF
>TRBJ2-5|TRBD2|TRBV9
CASSVGMAGGQETQYF
>TRBJ2-3|-|TRBV5-4
CASSLGGQVGDTQYF